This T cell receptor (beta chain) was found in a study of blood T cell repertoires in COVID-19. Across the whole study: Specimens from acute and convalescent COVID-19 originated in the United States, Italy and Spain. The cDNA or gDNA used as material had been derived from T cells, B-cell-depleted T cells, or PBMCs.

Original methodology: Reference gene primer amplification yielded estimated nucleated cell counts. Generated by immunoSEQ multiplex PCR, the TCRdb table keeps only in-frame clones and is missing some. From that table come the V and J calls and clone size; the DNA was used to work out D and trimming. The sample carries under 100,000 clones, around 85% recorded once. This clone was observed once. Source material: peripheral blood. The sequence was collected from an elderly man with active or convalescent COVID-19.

CDR3 in amino acids: CAISDTGAADTQYF. CDR3 nucleotide sequence: TGTGCCATCAGTGACACAGGGGCGGCAGATACGCAGTATTTT. V gene TRBV10-3 combines with J gene TRBJ2-3, with 7 bases fitting TRBD1. V lost 3 bases and J lost 4; bases outside the gene matches: 4. The CDR3 spans 14 residues. CDR1 ENHRY and CDR2 SYGVKD come from the germline V gene.